This T cell receptor beta chain is from a study of technical replicates of blood from a few donors. There are 14 residues in the CDR3. Germline V gene lookup returns CDR1 KGHSH and CDR2 LQKENI. Trimming took 1 base from V and 6 from J, leaving 11 bases between them. Data came from immunoSEQ multiplex PCR; TCRdb stores just in-frame clones and leaves some out. The table has roughly 85,000 clones, 94% seen once. This receptor was taken from a human donor in good health. V gene TRBV18 combines with J gene TRBJ2-3, with D uncertain. The sample comprised T cells isolated from PBMCs. CDR3 amino acids: CASSPLQAEDTQYF. The CDR3 region has the DNA TGTGCCAGCTCACCACTTCAGGCAGAGGATACGCAGTATTTT.